This entry is about one T cell receptor (beta chain). Antigen unknown. This specimen belongs to a study of cytomegalovirus exposure and HLA in healthy donors. Primers included in the PCR were 60 Vbeta and 13 Jbeta primers. Sequencing was performed with immunoSEQ multiplex PCR; in TCRdb, only in-frame clones are kept and a portion is missing. The sample consists of around 37,000 clones, roughly 80% of them appearing once. With 6 bases clipped from V and 8 bases from J, the junction kept 5 bases outside the gene matches. Germline assignment: CDR1 MNHEY and CDR2 SVGAGI. CDR3 length: 12 residues. Notes on the study in general: Some V segments, including TRBV6-2 and TRBV6-3, were excluded as indistinguishable. Sequencing had likely introduced a cluster of highly shared sequence variants as an artifact.

The sample taken for sequencing was PBMCs. V is TRBV6-5 and J is TRBJ2-3, with 7 bases matching TRBD1. The source of this sequence is a woman aged 18-29 years in good health and CMV-seropositive. The CDR3 DNA follows: TGTGCCAGCAGCCATGACAGGGTTACGCAGTATTTT. Amino acid sequence: CASSHDRVTQYF.